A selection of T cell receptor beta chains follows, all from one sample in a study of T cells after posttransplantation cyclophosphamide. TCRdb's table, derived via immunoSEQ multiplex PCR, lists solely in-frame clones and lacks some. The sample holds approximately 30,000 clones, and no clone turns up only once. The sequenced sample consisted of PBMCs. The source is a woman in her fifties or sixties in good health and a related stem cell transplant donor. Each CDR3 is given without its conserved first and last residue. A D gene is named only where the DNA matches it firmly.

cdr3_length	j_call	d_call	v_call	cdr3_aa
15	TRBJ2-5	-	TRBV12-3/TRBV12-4	ASSIVVGTLSQETQY
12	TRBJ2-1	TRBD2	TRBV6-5	ASTAGGPYNEQF
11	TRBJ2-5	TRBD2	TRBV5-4	ASSLVREETQY
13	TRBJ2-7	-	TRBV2	ASSELGQEPSEQY
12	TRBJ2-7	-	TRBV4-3	ASSQDGRGFGQY
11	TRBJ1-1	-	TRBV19	ASSQQGNTEAF
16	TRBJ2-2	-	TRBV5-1	ASSQQPPGFQNTGELF
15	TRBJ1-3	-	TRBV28	ASSLSGQLFSGNTIY
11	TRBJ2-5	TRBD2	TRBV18	ASSSTSVETQY
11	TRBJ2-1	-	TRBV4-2	ASSQDTRGEQF
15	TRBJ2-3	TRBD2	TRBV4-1	TSSQDLGLVGTDTQY
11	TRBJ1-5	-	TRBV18	ASSPTLNQPQH
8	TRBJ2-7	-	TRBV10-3	ATAGAEQY
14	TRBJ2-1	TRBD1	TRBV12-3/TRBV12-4	ASSLEPGQGTNEQF
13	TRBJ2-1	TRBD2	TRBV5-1	ASSWGLAGGNEQF